The T cell receptor (beta chain) described here comes from a study of Graves' ophthalmopathy and Graves' hyperthyroidism. For repertoire sequencing, the TCR beta CDR3 regions were amplified from RNA transcripts. In the first round, RT-PCR was carried out with HTBI primers, and a multiplex PCR formed the second round. TCRdb independently ran MiXCR on the multiplex PCR reads; one entry per CDR3 protein. The data hold 400,000 or so distinct CDR3 sequences, with about 18% observed a single time. Clinical symptoms and serum thyroxine were used for diagnosis; TRAb, thyroid ultrasound and orbital computed tomography were also relied on. PBMCs were obtained from 9 to 10 ml of fresh peripheral blood. This clonotype came up many times. The junction departs from the called germline gene at one end, perhaps through a read error. CDR3 length: 10 amino acids. CDR1 DFQATT and CDR2 SNEGSKA come from the germline V gene (reference sequence).

This TCR came from an adult woman with stable Graves' hyperthyroidism. The rearrangement links TRBV20-1 to TRBJ1-1; D is perhaps TRBD1 (6 bases). The sequenced material came from peripheral blood. The CDR3 sequence is CKQGDTEAFF. The DNA for the CDR3 is TGTAAACAGGGTGACACTGAAGCTTTCTTT.